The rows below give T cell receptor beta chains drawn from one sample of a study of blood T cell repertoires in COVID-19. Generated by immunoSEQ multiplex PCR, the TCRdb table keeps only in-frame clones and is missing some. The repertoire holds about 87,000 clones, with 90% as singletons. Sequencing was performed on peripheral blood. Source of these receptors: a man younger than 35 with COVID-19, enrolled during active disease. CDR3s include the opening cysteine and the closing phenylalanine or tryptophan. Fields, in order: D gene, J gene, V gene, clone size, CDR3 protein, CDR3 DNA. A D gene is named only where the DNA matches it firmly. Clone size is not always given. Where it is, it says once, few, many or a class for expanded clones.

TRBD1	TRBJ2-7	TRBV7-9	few	CASRTGTVPYEQYF	TGTGCCAGCAGGACCGGGACAGTCCCCTACGAGCAGTACTTC
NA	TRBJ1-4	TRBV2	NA	CASSDASGRHEKLLF	TGTGCCAGCAGTGATGCGTCAGGAAGACATGAAAAACTGCTTTTT
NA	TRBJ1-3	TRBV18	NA	CASSPTGSTGNTIYF	TGTGCCAGCTCACCCACCGGGTCGACTGGAAACACCATATATTTT
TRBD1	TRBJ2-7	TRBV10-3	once	CAIAQGASYEQYF	TGTGCCATCGCCCAGGGGGCTAGCTACGAGCAGTACTTC
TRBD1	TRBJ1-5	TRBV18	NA	CASSLGIDRGPNQPQHF	TGTGCCAGCTCACTCGGAATTGACAGGGGTCCAAATCAGCCCCAGCATTTT
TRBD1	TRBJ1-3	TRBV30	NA	CAWKTGGGNTIYF	TGTGCCTGGAAAACAGGGGGTGGAAACACCATATATTTT
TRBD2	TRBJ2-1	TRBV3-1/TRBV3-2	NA	CASSHGGGYNEQFF	TGTGCCAGCAGCCACGGCGGGGGCTACAATGAGCAGTTCTTC
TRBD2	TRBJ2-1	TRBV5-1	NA	CASSFASGGQSYNEQFF	TGCGCCAGCAGCTTCGCTAGCGGGGGGCAGTCCTACAATGAGCAGTTCTTC
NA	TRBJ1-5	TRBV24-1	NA	CATSDRTSSNQPQHF	TGTGCCACCAGTGATAGGACAAGCTCGAATCAGCCCCAGCATTTT
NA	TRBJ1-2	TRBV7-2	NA	CASSLVRSWGYTF	TGTGCCAGCAGCTTAGTGAGGTCCTGGGGCTACACCTTC
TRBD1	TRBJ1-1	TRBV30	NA	CAWRGLLPEAFF	TGTGCGTGGAGGGGGCTACTTCCTGAAGCTTTCTTT
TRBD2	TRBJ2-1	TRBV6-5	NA	CASSIAGGYNEQFF	TGTGCCAGCAGTATAGCGGGAGGGTACAATGAGCAGTTCTTC
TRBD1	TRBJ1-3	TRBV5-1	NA	CASSLGGQNGNTIYF	TGCGCCAGCAGCTTGGGGGGACAGAACGGAAACACCATATATTTT
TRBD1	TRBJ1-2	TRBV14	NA	CASSSTGLYGYTF	TGTGCCAGCAGTTCGACAGGGCTCTATGGCTACACCTTC
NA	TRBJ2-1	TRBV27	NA	CASSFWLGGGNEQFF	TGTGCCAGCAGTTTTTGGCTGGGTGGCGGTAATGAGCAGTTCTTC
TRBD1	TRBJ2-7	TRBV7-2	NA	CASSHPRQGIYEQYF	TGTGCCAGCAGCCACCCGAGACAGGGGATTTACGAGCAGTACTTC
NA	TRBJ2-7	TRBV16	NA	CASSQRGYEQYF	TGTGCCAGCAGCCAGCGGGGCTACGAGCAGTACTTC
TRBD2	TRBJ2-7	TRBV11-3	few	CARPGRGSKSLKYEQYF	TGTGCCAGGCCCGGGAGGGGGTCCAAGAGTTTGAAGTACGAGCAGTACTTC
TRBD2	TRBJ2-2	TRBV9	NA	CASSVEGAGGRTGELFF	TGTGCCAGCAGCGTAGAGGGAGCGGGAGGGCGAACCGGGGAGCTGTTTTTT
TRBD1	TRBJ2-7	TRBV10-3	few	CAIKGDSYEQYF	TGTGCCATCAAAGGGGACAGCTACGAGCAGTACTTC
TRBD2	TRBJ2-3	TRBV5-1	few	CASSLAVSGTTDTQYF	TGCGCCAGCAGCTTGGCTGTTAGCGGGACAACAGATACGCAGTATTTT
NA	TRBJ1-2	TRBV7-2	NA	CASSLAGGYGYTF	TGTGCCAGCAGCTTAGCGGGGGGGTATGGCTACACCTTC
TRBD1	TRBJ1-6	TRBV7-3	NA	CASSLSPGGASPLHF	TGTGCCAGCAGCTTAAGCCCAGGGGGCGCTTCACCCCTCCACTTT
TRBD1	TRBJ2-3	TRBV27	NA	CASSHWTGGPTDTQYF	TGTGCCAGCAGTCACTGGACAGGGGGCCCCACAGATACGCAGTATTTT
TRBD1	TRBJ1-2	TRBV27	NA	CASRPTGGFYGYTF	TGTGCCAGCAGACCCACAGGGGGCTTCTATGGCTACACCTTC
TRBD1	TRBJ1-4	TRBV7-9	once	CASSFRRTGGRQTNEKLLF	TGTGCCAGCAGCTTCCGGCGGACAGGGGGCCGGCAGACTAATGAAAAACTGCTTTTT
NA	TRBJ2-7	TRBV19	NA	CASSIVSGAANEQYF	TGTGCCAGTAGTATAGTATCGGGAGCCGCGAACGAGCAGTACTTC
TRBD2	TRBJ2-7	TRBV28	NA	CASSPTSGPSYEQYF	TGTGCCAGCAGTCCGACTAGCGGTCCCTCCTACGAGCAGTACTTC
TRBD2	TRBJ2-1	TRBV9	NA	CASSAPSGRAGEQFF	TGTGCCAGCAGCGCTCCTAGCGGGAGGGCGGGTGAGCAGTTCTTC
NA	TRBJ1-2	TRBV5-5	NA	CASSLAGGARSNYGYTF	TGTGCCAGCAGCTTGGCGGGGGGCGCGCGATCCAACTATGGCTACACCTTC
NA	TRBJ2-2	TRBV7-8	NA	CASSLGRVGAGELFF	TGTGCCAGCAGCTTAGGAAGAGTAGGGGCCGGGGAGCTGTTTTTT
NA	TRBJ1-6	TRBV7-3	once	CASSDTHNSPLHF	TGTGCCAGCAGCGACACCCATAATTCACCCCTCCACTTT
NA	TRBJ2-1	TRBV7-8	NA	CASSFPLAGAHNEQFF	TGTGCCAGCAGCTTCCCCCTGGCGGGGGCCCACAATGAGCAGTTCTTC
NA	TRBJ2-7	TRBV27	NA	CASSEGGTEYEQYF	TGTGCCAGCAGTGAGGGCGGGACAGAGTACGAGCAGTACTTC
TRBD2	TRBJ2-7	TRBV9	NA	CASSALASGNFYEQYF	TGTGCCAGCAGCGCTCTCGCTAGCGGAAACTTCTACGAGCAGTACTTC
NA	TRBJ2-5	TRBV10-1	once	CASSDGSVDETQYF	TGCGCCAGCAGTGATGGCAGCGTCGACGAGACCCAGTACTTC
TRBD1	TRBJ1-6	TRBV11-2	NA	CASSLNRGPASPLHF	TGTGCCAGCAGCCTAAACAGGGGGCCGGCTTCACCCCTCCACTTT
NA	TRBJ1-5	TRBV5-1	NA	CASSPGDFSRGNQPQHF	TGCGCCAGCTCGCCCGGTGATTTCAGCAGGGGCAATCAGCCCCAGCATTTT
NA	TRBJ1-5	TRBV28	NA	CASSLRVAGQPQHF	TGTGCCAGCAGTTTGCGGGTGGCGGGTCAGCCCCAGCATTTT
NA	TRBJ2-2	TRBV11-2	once	CASSQRGGELFF	TGTGCCAGCAGCCAAAGAGGCGGGGAGCTGTTTTTT
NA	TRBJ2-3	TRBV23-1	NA	CASRNRVSTDTQYF	TGCGCCAGCAGAAACAGGGTCTCCACAGATACGCAGTATTTT
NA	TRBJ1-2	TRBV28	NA	CASSLRETEGYTF	TGTGCCAGCAGTTTGAGGGAAACGGAAGGCTACACCTTC
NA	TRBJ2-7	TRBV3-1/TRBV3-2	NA	CASSQAPDTTYEQYF	TGTGCCAGCAGCCAGGCCCCGGACACCACCTACGAGCAGTACTTC
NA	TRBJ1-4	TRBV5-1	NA	CASSFQGLPNEKLLF	TGCGCCAGCAGCTTTCAGGGGCTACCTAATGAAAAACTGCTTTTT
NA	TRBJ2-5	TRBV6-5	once	CASNPTGAGETQYF	TGTGCCAGCAACCCTACGGGAGCGGGTGAGACCCAGTACTTC
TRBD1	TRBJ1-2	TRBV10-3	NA	CAISESQGRPQGYTF	TGTGCCATCAGTGAGTCACAGGGGCGGCCCCAGGGCTACACCTTC
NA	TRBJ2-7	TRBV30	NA	CAWRSLRYGIYEQYF	TGTGCCTGGAGATCCCTGCGGTATGGAATCTACGAGCAGTACTTC
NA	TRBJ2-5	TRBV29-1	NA	CSVARRYSASQETQYF	TGCAGCGTTGCCCGAAGATATAGTGCTAGTCAAGAGACCCAGTACTTC
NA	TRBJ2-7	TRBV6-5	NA	CASRLGTPAEQYF	TGTGCCAGCAGATTAGGGACACCAGCCGAGCAGTACTTC
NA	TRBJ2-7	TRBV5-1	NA	CASSFDGSGFYEQYF	TGCGCCAGCAGCTTCGACGGGAGCGGGTTTTACGAGCAGTACTTC
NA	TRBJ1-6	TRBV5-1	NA	CASSTRGYNSPLHF	TGCGCCAGCAGCACCCGGGGCTATAATTCACCCCTCCACTTT
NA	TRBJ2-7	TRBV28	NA	CASSLADYEQYF	TGTGCCAGCAGTTTAGCGGACTACGAGCAGTACTTC
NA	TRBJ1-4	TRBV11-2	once	CASSYGDATNEKLFF	TGTGCCAGCAGCTACGGGGATGCAACTAATGAAAAACTGTTTTTT
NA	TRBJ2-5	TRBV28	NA	CASSLLSGSQETQYF	TGTGCCAGCAGTTTATTATCAGGGTCCCAAGAGACCCAGTACTTC
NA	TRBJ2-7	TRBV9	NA	CASSVDGGGNYEQYF	TGTGCCAGCAGCGTAGATGGCGGAGGAAACTACGAGCAGTACTTC
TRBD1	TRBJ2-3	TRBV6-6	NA	CASSRWTGLYGTDTQYF	TGTGCCAGCAGTCGATGGACAGGTCTCTATGGCACAGATACGCAGTATTTT
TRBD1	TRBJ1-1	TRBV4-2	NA	CASSQGILRDRGLTEAFF	TGTGCCAGCAGCCAAGGCATTCTCCGGGACAGGGGATTAACTGAAGCTTTCTTT